These 31 T cell receptor beta chains were all obtained from the same sample, sequenced in a study of T cell responses to AZD1222 COVID-19 vaccine. Clones were sequenced by immunoSEQ multiplex PCR, and TCRdb holds only the in-frame ones, with some missing. This sample has approximately 150,000 clones, with about 91% found just once. Sequenced material: peripheral blood, taken 28 days after the second AZD1222 dose. Receptor source: an adult who received the AZD1222 COVID-19 vaccine.

The V and J genes are TRBV24-1 and TRBJ2-5; D call uncertain. This CDR3 spans 16 amino acids. V lost 0 bases to trimming and J lost 1 base, with 11 bases between them. From germline, CDR1 is KGHDR and CDR2 SFDVKD. CDR3 nucleotide sequence: TGTGCCACCAGTGATTTGAACCAATCGGGCCAAGAGACCCAGTACTTC. Its translation is CATSDLNQSGQETQYF.

The chain combines TRBV5-1 with TRBJ2-1; 13 bases agree with TRBD2. The CDR3 length is 16 residues. Germline V gives CDR1 SGHRS, CDR2 YFSETQ. The V gene end was trimmed by 3 bases and the J gene end by 7 bases; junction bases not matched to a gene: 7. CDR3 protein: CASSSPGLAGTNEQFF. CDR3 DNA: TGCGCCAGCAGCTCCCCGGGACTAGCGGGAACTAATGAGCAGTTCTTC.

The chain employs TRBV2 and TRBJ2-1, with unresolved D. Between the trimmed V and J ends, which lost 2 bases and 3 bases, there was a span of 11 bases. CDR1 and CDR2 (germline): SNHLY, FYNNEI. The CDR3 is 15 residues long. CDR3 sequence: CASSESRLSYNEQFF. CDR3 nucleotide sequence: TGTGCCAGCAGTGAATCAAGACTGAGCTACAATGAGCAGTTCTTC.

The genes are TRBV10-3 and TRBJ1-1; 12 bases agree with TRBD1. Trimming took 0 bases from V and 4 from J; bases not matched to a gene: 9. CDR1 and CDR2 (germline): ENHRY, SYGVKD. This CDR3 is built from 18 residues. CDR3 nucleotide sequence: TGTGCCATCAGTGAGTCCCGGGACAGGGGGCTCTTGAGCACTGAAGCTTTCTTT. Amino acids: CAISESRDRGLLSTEAFF.

The J gene is TRBJ2-4, the V gene TRBV4-1, with 15 nucleotides matching TRBD2. Trimming at V came to 4 bases and at J to 1 base, leaving 11 bases not matched to a gene. Germline CDR1 is MGHRA and CDR2 is YSYEKL. CDR3 length equals 20 residues. The CDR3 region has the DNA TGCGCCAGCAGCCTCAATCCACGGACTAGCGGGAGGGGGGCCAAAAACATTCAGTACTTC. Protein: CASSLNPRTSGRGAKNIQYF.

This clone appeared once. This chain joins TRBV30 and TRBJ2-1, with 9 nucleotides matching TRBD1. CDR3 length: 11 residues. J lost 15 bases, V lost 0 bases, and 3 bases had no gene match. Germline CDR1 reads GTSNPN; CDR2 reads SVGIG (reference sequence). DNA of the CDR3: TGTGCCTGGAGTGTCGGGACAGGGCCGTTCTTC. It is translated as CAWSVGTGPFF.

J is TRBJ1-3 and V is TRBV7-9, with D maybe TRBD1 (5 bases). Germline-derived CDR1 and CDR2 are SEHNR and FQNEAQ (reference sequence). V was trimmed by 5 bases and J by 0 bases, leaving 8 bases between them. The CDR3 loop spans 14 amino acids. CDR3 nucleotides: TGTGCCAGCAGCGCAGACAGCTCTGGAAACACCATATATTTT. Protein: CASSADSSGNTIYF. Filled out from reference TRBV7-9 and TRBJ1-3, the complete variable domain reads DTGVSQNPRHKITKRGQNVTFRCDPISEHNRLYWYRQTLGQGPEFLTYFQNEAQLEKSRLLSDRFSAERPKGSFSTLEIQRTEQGDSAMYLCASSADSSGNTIYFGEGSWLTVV.

The count of this clone is one. The genes are TRBV6-5 and TRBJ1-5, with D possibly TRBD1 on 6 matching bases. There are 15 residues in the CDR3. Per germline, CDR1 MNHEY and CDR2 SVGAGI. V lost 4 bases to trimming and J lost 4 bases, with 14 bases between them. The CDR3 nucleotides are TGTGCCAGCAGTTGGTCGGGGGCTCTGAATCAGCCCCAGCATTTT. Translated, it gives CASSWSGALNQPQHF.

The chain recombines TRBV5-1 with TRBJ2-7; weak D call: TRBD1 (6 bases). The ends were cut back, 4 bases at V and 3 bases at J, with 20 bases in the middle. The CDR3 consists of 16 residues. Germline loops: CDR1 SGHRS, CDR2 YFSETQ. The DNA of the CDR3 is TGCGCCAGCAGCCCCGCTGGGGGCAGGGTGGACTACGAGCAGTACTTC. It translates to CASSPAGGRVDYEQYF.

The rearrangement uses TRBV19 and TRBJ1-2; weak D call: TRBD1 (6 bases). The CDR3 loop spans 13 amino acids. The V end was cut by 11 bases, the J end by 0 bases, with 13 bases between. Germline V lookup: CDR1 LNHDA, CDR2 SQIVND (reference sequence). CDR3 in DNA: TGTGCCTCCCGGGACAAAGCTAACTATGGCTACACCTTC. Translated: CASRDKANYGYTF.

The chain employs TRBV15 and TRBJ2-3, with TRBD1 matching over 8 bases. V dropped 3 bases and J dropped 1; count of bases not matched to a gene: 12. This CDR3 is 18 amino acids long. From germline, CDR1 is LNHNV and CDR2 YYDKDF (reference sequence). As DNA, the CDR3 is TGTGCCACCAGCAGGTCCTCGACAGGGGTGCGTGGCACAGATACGCAGTATTTT. This codes for CATSRSSTGVRGTDTQYF.

The J gene is TRBJ1-6, the V gene TRBV7-8; TRBD1 aligns across 7 bases. Trimming at V came to 5 bases and at J to 7 bases, leaving 8 bases not matched to a gene. From germline, CDR1 is SGHVS and CDR2 FQNEAQ. The CDR3 length is 15 residues. The CDR3 protein is CASSPFQGGNSPLHF. The CDR3 bases are TGTGCCAGCAGCCCCTTCCAGGGGGGCAATTCACCCCTCCACTTT. Looking up the rest from reference TRBV7-8 and TRBJ1-6 gives the full variable domain: GAGVSQSPRYKVAKRGQDVALRCDPISGHVSLFWYQQALGQGPEFLTYFQNEAQLDKSGLPSDRFFAERPEGSVSTLKIQRTQQEDSAVYLCASSPFQGGNSPLHFGNGTRLTVT.

CDR3 DNA: TGTGCCAGCAGCTTGGAAGCAGGGGGCAATGAGCAGTTCTTC. Its translation is CASSLEAGGNEQFF. This sequence joins TRBV7-2 and TRBJ2-1, with 7 bases matching TRBD1. The CDR3 contains 14 residues. Looked up from germline, CDR1 is SGHTA and CDR2 is FQGNSA. V dropped 3 bases and J dropped 6; count of bases not matched to a gene: 5.

The chain is built from TRBV18 and TRBJ1-6, with TRBD1 identical over 8 bases. The junction had 3 bases not matched to a gene; V was cut back by 3 bases and J by 11 bases. Germline CDR1 reads KGHSH; CDR2 reads LQKENI. The CDR3 is 13 residues long. The CDR3 reads CASSPDRDPPLHF. In nucleotides, the CDR3 is TGTGCCAGCTCACCGGACAGGGACCCACCCCTCCACTTT. Full variable domain (missing parts from reference TRBV18 and TRBJ1-6): NAGVMQNPRHLVRRRGQEARLRCSPMKGHSHVYWYRQLPEEGLKFMVYLQKENIIDESGMPKERFSAEFPKEGPSILRIQQVVRGDSAAYFCASSPDRDPPLHFGNGTRLTVT.

J is TRBJ2-3 and V is TRBV24-1; 13 bases line up with TRBD2. V was clipped by 4 bases and J by 2 bases; unmatched bases: 2. The CDR3 length is 16 residues. CDR1 is KGHDR, CDR2 SFDVKD, per germline. CDR3: CATSDGTSGTTDTQYF. The CDR3 coding sequence is TGTGCCACCAGTGACGGGACTAGCGGGACCACAGATACGCAGTATTTT.

The V and J genes are TRBV3-1 (or the pseudogene TRBV3-2) and TRBJ1-3; no definite D call. The CDR3 extends over 15 amino acids. The ends were cut back, 4 bases at V and 3 bases at J, with 13 bases in the middle. The germline gives CDR1 LGHDT, CDR2 YNNKEL (reference sequence). In DNA form, the CDR3 reads TGTGCCAGCAGCCCGGACCCCCGGAGTGGAAACACCATATATTTT. Residues: CASSPDPRSGNTIYF.

The rearrangement joins TRBV7-8 to TRBJ2-7; D not certain. The CDR3 runs to 14 residues. Germline V gene lookup returns CDR1 SGHVS and CDR2 FQNEAQ. Trimming removed 1 base from V and 0 bases from J, with 7 bases in between. This chain's CDR3 is CASSLGGFSYEQYV. The CDR3 DNA follows: TGTGCCAGCAGCTTAGGGGGTTTCTCCTACGAGCAGTACGTC.

This chain uses TRBV11-2 with TRBJ2-7, with D maybe TRBD2 (6 bases). The CDR3 is made up of 18 amino acids. V lost 0 bases, J lost 3 bases, and 21 bases lay in between. Germline V gene data show CDR1 as SGHAT and CDR2 as FQNNGV. CDR3 nucleotide sequence: TGTGCCAGCAGCTTAGATGGGGGGAGTGGCACAGTCCACTACGAGCAGTACTTC. Translated: CASSLDGGSGTVHYEQYF.

CDR3 loop: CASSPRTGVTEAFF. The CDR3 DNA is TGTGCCAGCAGCCCACGGACAGGGGTCACTGAAGCTTTCTTT. The genes are TRBV7-8 and TRBJ1-1, with 9 bases aligning to TRBD1. This CDR3 spans 14 amino acids. The J segment lost 4 bases and the V segment lost 5 bases, leaving 5 bases of the junction unmatched. Germline V gene sequence: CDR1 SGHVS, CDR2 FQNEAQ. Looking up the rest from reference TRBV7-8 and TRBJ1-1 gives the full variable domain: GAGVSQSPRYKVAKRGQDVALRCDPISGHVSLFWYQQALGQGPEFLTYFQNEAQLDKSGLPSDRFFAERPEGSVSTLKIQRTQQEDSAVYLCASSPRTGVTEAFFGQGTRLTVV.

The rearrangement uses TRBV29-1 and TRBJ1-2, with D uncertain. Trimming took off 3 bases at V and 2 bases at J, with 10 bases between the two ends. The CDR3 runs 13 residues. Germline V lookup: CDR1 SQVTM, CDR2 ANQGSEA. CDR3 DNA sequence: TGCAGCGTTGAGGAGGGCAGAAACTATGGCTACACCTTC. Amino acid sequence: CSVEEGRNYGYTF.

This rearrangement joins TRBV24-1 to TRBJ2-1; D is possibly TRBD1 or TRBD2 (5 bases each). V lost 4 bases and J 6 bases, leaving 9 bases between the germline ends. Germline loops: CDR1 KGHDR, CDR2 SFDVKD. This CDR3 spans 13 amino acids. The CDR3: CATSEPGSNEQFF. The CDR3 bases are TGTGCCACCAGTGAGCCAGGGAGCAATGAGCAGTTCTTC.

The chain links TRBV23-1 to TRBJ2-7; D gene uncertain. TRBV23-1 is labeled an ORF, and its function is uncertain. V was clipped by 0 bases and J by 3 bases, with 15 bases between them. There are 16 residues in the CDR3. The CDR3 region has the DNA TGCGCCAGCAGTCAATCCCCATATATCAGTTTCTACGAGCAGTACGTC. As protein: CASSQSPYISFYEQYV.

The rearrangement joins TRBV5-1 to TRBJ1-6, with D perhaps matching TRBD1 (6 bases). CDR1 is SGHRS and CDR2 is YFSETQ in the germline V gene. With 2 bases removed from V and 5 bases from J, the gap between germline ends came to 17 bases. CDR3 length: 17 amino acids. The CDR3 protein is CASSFIFQGLNNSPLHF. For the CDR3, the DNA is TGCGCCAGCAGCTTCATATTCCAGGGGTTAAATAATTCACCCCTCCACTTT.

The chain's CDR3 is CSVDRDRAFF. CDR3 coding DNA: TGCAGCGTTGATCGGGATAGAGCTTTCTTT. This chain joins TRBV29-1 and TRBJ1-1, with D hard to call. CDR3 length: 10 amino acids. Germline CDR1 SQVTM, CDR2 ANQGSEA. Trimming shortened V by 3 bases and J by 10 bases, and 9 bases separated the two germline ends.

The rearrangement uses TRBV4-3 and TRBJ1-3, with 7 bases aligning to TRBD1. Germline V gene sequence: CDR1 LGHNA, CDR2 YSLEER. There are 16 residues in the CDR3. Losses at the gene ends were 0 bases for V and 2 bases for J; bases not matched to a gene: 4. CDR3 residues: CASSQDSGTAGNTIYF. In DNA, the CDR3 is TGCGCCAGCAGCCAAGATAGTGGGACAGCTGGAAACACCATATATTTT.

The chain combines TRBV5-1 with TRBJ1-1; 9 bases map to TRBD1. CDR3 size: 14 residues. Germline CDR1 SGHRS, CDR2 YFSETQ. Unmatched junction bases numbered 2, after V lost 4 bases and J lost 1 base. In DNA form, the CDR3 reads TGCGCCAGCAGCCCGGGACAGGGGAACACTGAAGCTTTCTTT. Protein product: CASSPGQGNTEAFF.

This chain uses TRBV19 with TRBJ1-1; no reliable D call. The CDR3 is made up of 14 amino acids. The ends were cut back, 6 bases at V and 9 bases at J, with 20 bases in the middle. CDR1 LNHDA and CDR2 SQIVND come from the germline V gene (reference sequence). CDR3 amino acids: CASSSNSEIVQAFF. As DNA, the CDR3 is TGTGCCAGTAGCAGTAATTCAGAGATCGTTCAAGCTTTCTTT.

V usage is TRBV24-1 and J usage is TRBJ2-5; 8 nucleotides align to TRBD1. After removal of 5 bases from V and 2 bases from J, the junction contained 12 bases not matched to a gene. The CDR3 is 17 amino acids. CDR1 and CDR2 (germline): KGHDR, SFDVKD. The CDR3 sequence: CATSAGQGAEIQETQYF. The CDR3 DNA is TGTGCCACCAGTGCTGGGCAGGGGGCCGAGATACAAGAGACCCAGTACTTC.

The chain carries TRBV9 and TRBJ2-1, with D hard to call. Trimming shortened V by 0 bases and J by 5 bases, and 0 bases separated the two germline ends. Per the germline V gene, CDR1 is SGDLS and CDR2 is YYNGEE. This CDR3 has 11 amino acids. CDR3 region: CASSVDNEQFF. The CDR3 bases are TGTGCCAGCAGCGTAGACAATGAGCAGTTCTTC.

The chain joins TRBV6-6 to TRBJ2-1, with no clear D. This CDR3 region has 12 residues. V was trimmed by 6 bases and J by 5 bases, leaving 8 bases between them. In germline, CDR1 is MNHNY, CDR2 SVGAGI (reference sequence). The CDR3 region has the DNA TGTGCCAGCAGGGACGCTCACAATGAGCAGTTCTTC. Amino acid sequence: CASRDAHNEQFF.

This chain joins TRBV5-4 and TRBJ2-3; D is perhaps TRBD1 (6 bases). The germline V and J ends were trimmed by 4 bases and 9 bases, with 15 bases remaining between them. The CDR3 covers 13 residues. CDR1 SGHNT and CDR2 YYREEE come from the germline V gene (reference sequence). CDR3 coding DNA: TGTGCCAGCAGCACCGCAGGGCAGGGGACGCAGTATTTT. Its protein is CASSTAGQGTQYF.